This TCR beta chain is drawn from a study of cytomegalovirus exposure and HLA in healthy donors. This CDR3 comprises 14 residues. Looked up from germline, CDR1 is LNHDA and CDR2 is SQIVND (reference sequence). V lost 1 base and J 8 bases, leaving 11 bases between the germline ends. This PCR relied on a set of 60 Vbeta primers and 13 Jbeta primers. The protocol was immunoSEQ multiplex PCR, while the TCRdb copy is restricted to in-frame clones and leaves out a portion. The sample lists about 120,000 clones, more than 75% occurring once. This chain joins TRBV19 and TRBJ2-2; D not certain. This sequence was found in a woman aged 35 to 49 in good health and CMV-seropositive. Sequencing input: PBMCs. For the CDR3, the DNA is TGTGCCAGTAGTATAGTCAGAATCAAGGGGGAGCTGTTTTTT. Translated: CASSIVRIKGELFF.